This T cell receptor beta chain was profiled in a study of T cell responses to AZD1222 COVID-19 vaccine (dated by TCRdb to the early 2020s). Regarding the research as a whole: TCR sequencing was performed for some 250 trial participants, of whom 207 were given two doses of AZD1222 and some 25 were given two doses of MenACWY control vaccine. Trial participants were enrolled into age subgroups of 18-55, 56-69 and 70-plus years, which contained about 150, 27 and 61 TCR-sequenced participants, respectively.

What the time point label conveys for this sample: about 28 days (+/-7) after the second vaccine dose. AZD1222 recipients given second doses at about 4 weeks or at about 12 weeks were pooled, since spike-specific TCR depth and breadth were not found to differ between the two schedules. Samples from vaccinated people were obtained from the UK trials COV001 and COV002, which included a single-blind randomized controlled phase 2/3 trial of AZD1222 (ChAdOx1 nCoV-19) in healthy adults. For TCRbeta chain sequencing, PBMC samples from trial participants were taken at day 0 and at day 28 after the second dose. The full study reports these points: After two AZD1222 doses, spike-specific TCR breadth and depth were significantly higher than at day 0 and than in MenACWY recipients. Because no day 14 peak-response samples were available, the repertoires could be characterized only after the peak T cell response. Nearly half of unique spike-specific TCRs reportedly recognized epitopes outside regions mutated in the B.1.351 and B.1.1.7 variants. Participants were mostly white British and included more females than males, and it was suggested by the authors that clonal diversity may have been underestimated. In the small 56-69-year group, the increase in depth fell short of significance, most likely because of low power. Only a handful of AZD1222 recipients were SARS-CoV-2 seropositive at baseline, limiting conclusions about previously exposed vaccinees. CD4 TCRs associated with the vaccine covered the entire spike protein, and the dominant responses were in regions 160-218 and 743-854.

A note on this clone: Its antigen has not been determined. Base qualities are not provided; no much larger clone lies one nucleotide away.

In the germline V gene (reference sequence), CDR1 corresponds to SEHNR and CDR2 to FQNEAQ. Counted from cysteine to phenylalanine, this CDR3 has 16 amino acids. Only the CDR3 portion is preserved as DNA: 48 bases, with reading frame beginning at the first base. V has 3 bases trimmed and J has 2 bases trimmed; junction bases matching no gene number 7. The CDR3 regions of human TCRbeta chains were analyzed by immunosequencing. In the original analysis: Repertoire TCRs were checked for matches against a reference library of SARS-CoV-2-specific TCRs that had been generated using the MIRA antigen-specificity platform. Breadth meant the fraction of unique TCRs that were SARS-CoV-2-associated, whereas depth meant the fraction of total T cells that were SARS-CoV-2-associated. Using the MIRA data, every spike-specific TCR was mapped to the spike region that the TCR reacted to and assigned to either a CD4 or a CD8 class. Log10-transformed breadth and depth values were compared by one-way ANOVA with Sidak's multiple comparisons tests. Held by TCRdb, this immuneACCESS table contains in-frame sequences only and omits some clones. Under half of the omission traces to an unresolved V gene where checked; the cause of the rest is unknown. The D gene and trimming were derived from the DNA, and the V and J assignments and clone size from that table. The sample has roughly 90,000 clones on record, around 87% of them singletons. Less than 3% of the sample comes from the top ten.

This sequence was found in an adult who received the AZD1222 COVID-19 vaccine. The rearranged segments are TRBV7-9 and TRBJ1-2, with 9 bases in between that match TRBD1. The specimen comprised peripheral blood, sampled 28 days after the second AZD1222 dose. CDR3 loop: CASSFTRDRVNYGYTF. The base sequence is TGTGCCAGCAGCTTTACCCGGGACAGGGTAAACTATGGCTACACCTTC.